The 4 T cell receptor beta chains listed next were all sequenced from one sample in a study of cytomegalovirus exposure and HLA in healthy donors. 13 Jbeta primers and 60 Vbeta primers were used for the PCR. This table comes from immunoSEQ multiplex PCR, and its TCRdb copy is limited to in-frame clones, with some not included. The sample yields 100,000 to 150,000 clones, about 82% seen once. The specimen was PBMCs. The source is a boy younger than 18 in good health and CMV-seronegative.

The chain couples TRBV9 to TRBJ1-3; 7 bases line up with TRBD1. Germline trimming cut 2 bases from V and 7 bases from J; bases unmatched to any gene: 9. CDR3 length: 15 residues. The germline gives CDR1 SGDLS, CDR2 YYNGEE. The CDR3 region is CASSVGGGPFNTIYF. The CDR3 bases are TGTGCCAGCAGCGTTGGAGGGGGCCCGTTTAACACCATATATTTT.

The CDR3 protein is CASRPSWKGETQYF. The DNA of the CDR3 is TGTGCCAGCAGGCCGAGCTGGAAGGGGGAGACCCAGTACTTC. The chain recombines TRBV6-5 with TRBJ2-5, with D maybe TRBD1 (5 bases). Trimming cost V 6 bases and J 5 bases, with 16 bases left between them. Germline assignment: CDR1 MNHEY and CDR2 SVGAGI. The length of the CDR3 is 14 residues.

The V call is TRBV6-5, the J call TRBJ2-7, with 7 nucleotides matching TRBD1. CDR1 is MNHEY, CDR2 SVGAGI, per germline. J lost 3 bases, V lost 7 bases, and 9 bases had no gene match. The CDR3 sequence is 14 residues long. CDR3 DNA: TGTGCCAGCAATTCATTTGGGGACAGCTACGAGCAGTACTTC. Amino acids: CASNSFGDSYEQYF.

The V and J genes are TRBV5-1 and TRBJ1-4; a possible D gene is TRBD1 (6 bases). Per the germline V gene, CDR1 is SGHRS and CDR2 is YFSETQ. The ends were cut back, 3 bases at V and 4 bases at J, with 13 bases in the middle. This CDR3 is 15 amino acids long. The CDR3 here is CASSSGTQSNEKLFF. The CDR3, as DNA: TGCGCCAGCAGCTCCGGGACACAAAGTAATGAAAAACTGTTTTTT.